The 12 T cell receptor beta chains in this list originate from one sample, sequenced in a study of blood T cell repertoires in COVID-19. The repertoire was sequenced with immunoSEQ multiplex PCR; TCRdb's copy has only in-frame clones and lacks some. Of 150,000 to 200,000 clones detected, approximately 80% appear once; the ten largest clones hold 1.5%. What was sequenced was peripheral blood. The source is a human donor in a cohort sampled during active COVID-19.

Here the CDR3 reads CASSYSRGTEAFF. The CDR3 nucleotides read TGTGCCAGCAGTTACTCGAGAGGAACTGAAGCTTTCTTT. This chain joins TRBV6-5 and TRBJ1-1; D gene uncertain. This CDR3 comprises 13 residues. Trimming stripped 0 bases from V and 5 bases from J, with 7 bases between. Looked up from germline, CDR1 is MNHEY and CDR2 is SVGAGI.

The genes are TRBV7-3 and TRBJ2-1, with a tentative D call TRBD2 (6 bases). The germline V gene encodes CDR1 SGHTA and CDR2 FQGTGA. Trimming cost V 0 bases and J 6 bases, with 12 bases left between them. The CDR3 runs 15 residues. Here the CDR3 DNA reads TGTGCCAGCAGCTTAACCGGAACGCGGGGCAATGAGCAGTTCTTC. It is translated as CASSLTGTRGNEQFF.

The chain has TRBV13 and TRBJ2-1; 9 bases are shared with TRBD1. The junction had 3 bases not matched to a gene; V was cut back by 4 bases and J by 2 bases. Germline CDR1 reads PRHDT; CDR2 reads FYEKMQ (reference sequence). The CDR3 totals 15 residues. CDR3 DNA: TGTGCCAGCAGCTCAACAGGGGGCGCCTACAATGAGCAGTTCTTC. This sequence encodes CASSSTGGAYNEQFF. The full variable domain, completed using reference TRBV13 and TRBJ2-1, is AAGVIQSPRHLIKEKRETATLKCYPIPRHDTVYWYQQGPGQDPQFLISFYEKMQSDKGSIPDRFSAQQFSDYHSELNMSSLELGDSALYFCASSSTGGAYNEQFFGPGTRLTVL.

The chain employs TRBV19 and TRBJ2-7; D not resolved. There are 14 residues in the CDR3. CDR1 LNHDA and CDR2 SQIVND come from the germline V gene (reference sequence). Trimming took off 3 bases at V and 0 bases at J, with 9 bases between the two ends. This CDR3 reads CASSIPGVSYEQYF. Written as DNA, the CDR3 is TGTGCCAGTAGTATTCCGGGTGTCTCCTACGAGCAGTACTTC.

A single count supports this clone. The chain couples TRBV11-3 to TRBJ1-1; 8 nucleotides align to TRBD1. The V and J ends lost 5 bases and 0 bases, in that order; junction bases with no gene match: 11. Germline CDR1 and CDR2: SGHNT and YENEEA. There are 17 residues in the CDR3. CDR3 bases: TGTGCCAGCAGCCCCGGGACAGGTAGGGGAATGAACACTGAAGCTTTCTTT. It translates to CASSPGTGRGMNTEAFF.

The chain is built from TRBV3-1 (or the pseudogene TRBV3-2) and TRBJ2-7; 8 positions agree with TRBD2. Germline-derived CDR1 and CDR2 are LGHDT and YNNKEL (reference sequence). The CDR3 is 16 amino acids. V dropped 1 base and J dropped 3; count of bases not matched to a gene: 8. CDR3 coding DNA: TGTGCCAGCAGCCAAGTTGGTAGCGGGACTGTCTACGAGCAGTACTTC. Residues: CASSQVGSGTVYEQYF.

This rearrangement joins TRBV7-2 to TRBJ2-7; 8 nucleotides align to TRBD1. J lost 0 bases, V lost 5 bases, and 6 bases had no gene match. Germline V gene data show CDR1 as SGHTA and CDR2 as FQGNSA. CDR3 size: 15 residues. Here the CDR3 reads CASSPTGGISYEQYF. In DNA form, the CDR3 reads TGTGCCAGCAGCCCCACAGGGGGGATCTCCTACGAGCAGTACTTC.

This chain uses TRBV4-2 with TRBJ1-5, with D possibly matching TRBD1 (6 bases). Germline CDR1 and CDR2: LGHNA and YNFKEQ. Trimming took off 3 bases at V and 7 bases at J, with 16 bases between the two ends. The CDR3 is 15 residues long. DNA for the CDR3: TGTGCCAGCAGCCAGTGGACAGCAGTAGGCCAGCCCCAGCATTTT. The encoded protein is CASSQWTAVGQPQHF.

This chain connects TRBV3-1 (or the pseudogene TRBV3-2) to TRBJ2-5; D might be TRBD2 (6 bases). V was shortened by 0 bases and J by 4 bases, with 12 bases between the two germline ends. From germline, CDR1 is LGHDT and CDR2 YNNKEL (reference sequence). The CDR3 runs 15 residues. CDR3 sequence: CASSQDLGGRETQYF. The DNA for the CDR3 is TGTGCCAGCAGCCAAGATCTGGGGGGTAGAGAGACCCAGTACTTC.

The CDR3 region has the DNA TGTGCCAGCAGCGCCCGGGACAGGGGTAATGAAAAACTGTTTTTT. This sequence encodes CASSARDRGNEKLFF. The chain is built from TRBV21-1 and TRBJ1-4; TRBD1 is taken as the D call from the table, unchecked against the DNA. TRBV21-1 is labeled a pseudogene. The CDR3 sequence is 15 residues long.

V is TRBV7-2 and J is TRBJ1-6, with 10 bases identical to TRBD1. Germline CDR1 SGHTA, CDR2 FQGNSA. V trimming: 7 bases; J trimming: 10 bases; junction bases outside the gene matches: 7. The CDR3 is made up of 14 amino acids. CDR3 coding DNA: TGTGCCAGCAAACCGGGACAGGGGCGATCACCCCTCCACTTT. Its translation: CASKPGQGRSPLHF. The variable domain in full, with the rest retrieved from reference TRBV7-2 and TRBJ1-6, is GAGVSQSPSNKVTEKGKDVELRCDPISGHTALYWYRQSLGQGLEFLIYFQGNSAPDKSGLPSDRFSAERTGGSVSTLTIQRTQQEDSAVYLCASKPGQGRSPLHFGNGTRLTVT.

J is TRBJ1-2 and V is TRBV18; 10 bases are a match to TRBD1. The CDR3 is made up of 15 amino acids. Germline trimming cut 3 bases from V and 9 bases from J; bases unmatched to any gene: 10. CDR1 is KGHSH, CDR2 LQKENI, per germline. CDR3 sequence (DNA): TGTGCCAGCTCACCGGGACAGGGGTATTTTTTGAGCTACACCTTC. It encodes CASSPGQGYFLSYTF. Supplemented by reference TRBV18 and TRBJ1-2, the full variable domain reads NAGVMQNPRHLVRRRGQEARLRCSPMKGHSHVYWYRQLPEEGLKFMVYLQKENIIDESGMPKERFSAEFPKEGPSILRIQQVVRGDSAAYFCASSPGQGYFLSYTFGSGTRLTVV.